This entry is about one TCR beta chain. V lost 3 bases to trimming and J lost 3 bases; unmatched junction nucleotides: 4. CDR1 is SGHRS and CDR2 is YFSETQ in the germline V gene. The CDR3 extends over 14 amino acids. The record originates from a study of blood T cell repertoires in COVID-19. The overall study: The study drew acute and convalescent COVID-19 samples from the United States, Italy and Spain. Sample material is recorded as cDNA or gDNA derived from T cells, B-cell-depleted T cells, or PBMCs.

Original handling: From reference gene primer amplification, estimates of nucleated cell counts were derived. The method was immunoSEQ multiplex PCR; TCRdb's version includes in-frame clones alone and lacks a portion of them. That table is the source of V, J and clone size, and D and trimming were worked out from the DNA. The repertoire holds some 66,000 clones, roughly nine tenths seen once, with 7.3% in the top ten. The chain has TRBV5-1 and TRBJ2-5; TRBD2 aligns across 8 bases. The receptor was isolated from a human donor in a cohort sampled during active COVID-19. Sequenced material: peripheral blood. Written as DNA, the CDR3 is TGCGCCAGCAGCTCGACTAGCGCTGAAGAGACCCAGTACTTC. Translation: CASSSTSAEETQYF.